Below are 30 T cell receptor beta chains sequenced from a single sample in a study of T cell responses to AZD1222 COVID-19 vaccine. Method: immunoSEQ multiplex PCR; TCRdb's copy keeps in-frame clones and lacks some. The sample contains some 140,000 clones, 88% of which appear only once. This sample comprised peripheral blood, obtained on day 0 of AZD1222 vaccination. The receptors were sampled from an adult in good health.

This rearrangement joins TRBV27 to TRBJ1-2, with TRBD1 identical over 7 bases. The ends lost 2 bases at V and 4 bases at J; junction bases unmatched: 1. The CDR3 totals 13 residues. Germline CDR1 and CDR2: MNHEY and SMNVEV (reference sequence). The CDR3 protein is CASSLGTAYGYTF. CDR3 coding DNA: TGTGCCAGCAGTTTAGGGACAGCCTATGGCTACACCTTC.

The chain uses TRBV19 and TRBJ1-2, with 7 positions matching TRBD1. The CDR3 contains 14 residues. V trimming: 5 bases; J trimming: 7 bases; junction bases outside the gene matches: 10. The germline gives CDR1 LNHDA, CDR2 SQIVND (reference sequence). The CDR3 nucleotides read TGTGCCAGTAGTGCCCGACAGGGAAAGTTTGGCTACACCTTC. Amino acid sequence: CASSARQGKFGYTF.

The chain uses TRBV19 and TRBJ1-5, with 9 bases matching TRBD1. Germline-derived CDR1 and CDR2 are LNHDA and SQIVND (reference sequence). The V segment lost 4 bases and the J segment 10 bases; nucleotides outside the gene matches: 14. CDR3 size: 16 residues. In DNA form, the CDR3 reads TGTGCCAGTAGTACCCCCCTCCGGGACAGGGTTAATCCCCAGCATTTT. Its translation: CASSTPLRDRVNPQHF.

V gene TRBV6-2 or TRBV6-3 combines with J gene TRBJ1-6; TRBD1 matches at 7 bases. The V gene end was trimmed by 0 bases and the J gene end by 6 bases; junction bases not matched to a gene: 8. Germline CDR1 MNHEY, CDR2 SVGEGT. This CDR3 spans 17 amino acids. In DNA form, the CDR3 reads TGTGCCAGCAGTTACTCGGCAGGGGGTATAGGTAATTCACCCCTCCACTTT. Translating it yields CASSYSAGGIGNSPLHF.

This sequence joins TRBV10-2 and TRBJ1-6, with D perhaps TRBD1 (6 bases). Trimming cost V 5 bases and J 8 bases, with 13 bases left between them. The CDR3 runs to 14 residues. Germline V lookup: CDR1 WSHSY, CDR2 SAAADI. This chain's CDR3 is CASSKDPGDSPLHF. CDR3 coding DNA: TGCGCCAGCAGTAAAGACCCAGGGGATTCACCCCTCCACTTT.

The rearrangement links TRBV11-2 to TRBJ2-1; D ambiguous. Trimming removed 8 bases from V and 0 bases from J, with 11 bases in between. Germline V gene sequence: CDR1 SGHAT, CDR2 FQNNGV. CDR3 length equals 14 residues. CDR3 bases: TGTGCCAGCTTTAGCTCCAGCTCCTACAATGAGCAGTTCTTC. As protein: CASFSSSSYNEQFF. Full variable domain (remainder filled in from reference TRBV11-2 and TRBJ2-1): EAGVAQSPRYKIIEKRQSVAFWCNPISGHATLYWYQQILGQGPKLLIQFQNNGVVDDSQLPKDRFSAERLKGVDSTLKIQPAKLEDSAVYLCASFSSSSYNEQFFGPGTRLTVL.

This chain's CDR3 is CASSPKGGGNIQYF. CDR3 coding DNA: TGTGCCAGCTCACCAAAAGGGGGTGGTAACATTCAGTACTTC. The J gene is TRBJ2-4, the V gene TRBV18, with D maybe TRBD1 (6 bases). This CDR3 region has 14 residues. V dropped 2 bases and J dropped 7 bases, with 12 bases sitting between them. Germline V gene data show CDR1 as KGHSH and CDR2 as LQKENI.

V and J are TRBV5-1 and TRBJ2-1; no reliable D call. From germline, CDR1 is SGHRS and CDR2 YFSETQ. Deletions cut 4 bases from V and 4 bases from J, with 15 bases between. This CDR3 contains 15 residues. As DNA, the CDR3 is TGCGCCAGCAGCCCACCTAATAACGGATACAATGAGCAGTTCTTC. This gives the protein CASSPPNNGYNEQFF.

The V gene is TRBV7-2, the J gene TRBJ2-3, with TRBD2 matching 14 bases. Losses at the gene ends were 4 bases for V and 11 bases for J; bases not matched to a gene: 8. Germline V gene lookup returns CDR1 SGHTA and CDR2 FQGNSA. CDR3 length equals 15 residues. The DNA for the CDR3 is TGTGCCAGCAGCTCCGCCGGGACTAGCGGGGGCCTGCAGTATTTT. Translated: CASSSAGTSGGLQYF. Supplemented by reference TRBV7-2 and TRBJ2-3, the full variable domain reads GAGVSQSPSNKVTEKGKDVELRCDPISGHTALYWYRQSLGQGLEFLIYFQGNSAPDKSGLPSDRFSAERTGGSVSTLTIQRTQQEDSAVYLCASSSAGTSGGLQYFGPGTRLTVL.

This chain connects TRBV5-8 to TRBJ2-7; D may be TRBD1 (6 bases). The germline V gene encodes CDR1 SGHTS and CDR2 YDEGEE. V dropped 6 bases and J dropped 9 bases, with 19 bases sitting between them. The CDR3 totals 13 residues. CDR3 residues: CASTLNVRGGQYF. DNA for the CDR3: TGTGCCAGCACCCTGAACGTCAGGGGCGGGCAGTACTTC.

The DNA for the CDR3 is TGTGCCACCAGCAGAGCACTAGCGGGGGGCGGCGACAATGAGCAGTTCTTC. It is translated as CATSRALAGGGDNEQFF. The rearrangement uses TRBV15 and TRBJ2-1; 12 nucleotides align to TRBD2. The CDR3 sequence is 17 residues long. V was pared by 1 base and J by 5 bases, with 6 bases of the junction left unmatched. The germline V gene has CDR1 LNHNV and CDR2 YYDKDF (reference sequence). Based on the CDR3 plus reference TRBV15 and TRBJ2-1, the full variable domain is DAMVIQNPRYQVTQFGKPVTLSCSQTLNHNVMYWYQQKSSQAPKLLFHYYDKDFNNEADTPDNFQSRRPNTSFCFLDIRSPGLGDTAMYLCATSRALAGGGDNEQFFGPGTRLTVL.

This chain uses TRBV5-1 with TRBJ2-1; 8 nucleotides match TRBD1. V shed 4 bases, J shed 8 bases, and the junction held 8 bases outside the gene matches. CDR3 size: 14 residues. Germline values: CDR1 SGHRS, CDR2 YFSETQ. CDR3 in DNA: TGCGCCAGCAGCACCCAGGACAGGGTCCATGAGCAGTTCTTC. Amino acid sequence: CASSTQDRVHEQFF.

The rearrangement joins TRBV6-5 to TRBJ2-7; D unclear. From germline, CDR1 is MNHEY and CDR2 SVGAGI. Trimming pared 10 bases from V and 3 bases from J, leaving 16 bases between. The CDR3 totals 13 residues. The CDR3 here is CATLRENSYEQYF. DNA for the CDR3: TGTGCCACCCTCCGAGAGAACAGCTACGAGCAGTACTTC.

This chain joins TRBV6-6 and TRBJ1-2; 9 bases line up with TRBD1. The junction had 3 bases not matched to a gene; V was cut back by 6 bases and J by 1 base. From germline, CDR1 is MNHNY and CDR2 SVGAGI (reference sequence). The CDR3 loop spans 14 amino acids. Here the CDR3 reads CASRTDRGNYGYTF. In nucleotides, the CDR3 is TGTGCCAGCAGGACGGACAGGGGTAACTATGGCTACACCTTC.

V gene TRBV18 combines with J gene TRBJ1-1, with no clear D. V lost 4 bases and J 4 bases, leaving 22 bases between the germline ends. Germline lookup yields CDR1 KGHSH and CDR2 LQKENI. This CDR3 contains 17 residues. CDR3 sequence: CASSRNRDPPRGTEAFF. The CDR3 DNA reads as TGTGCCAGCTCACGAAACCGGGATCCTCCCCGGGGCACTGAAGCTTTCTTT.

J is TRBJ1-6 and V is TRBV6-2 or TRBV6-3; 8 bases match TRBD1. This CDR3 comprises 15 residues. Germline assignment: CDR1 MNHEY and CDR2 SVGEGT. V was pared by 2 bases and J by 10 bases, with 7 bases of the junction left unmatched. CDR3 residues: CASSYDGQGGSPLHF. The CDR3 DNA is TGTGCCAGCAGTTACGACGGACAGGGAGGATCACCCCTCCACTTT.

This clone occurred a few times. V gene TRBV4-2 combines with J gene TRBJ2-2; TRBD2 agrees at 9 bases. The CDR3 is 15 residues long. Per the germline V gene, CDR1 is LGHNA and CDR2 is YNFKEQ. V lost 4 bases, J lost 7 bases, and 7 bases stayed unmatched. CDR3 in DNA: TGTGCCAGCAGCCTTCCTAGCGGGGAAGGCGGGGAGCTGTTTTTT. It codes for CASSLPSGEGGELFF.

The J gene is TRBJ1-3, the V gene TRBV4-1; D remains ambiguous. V lost 1 base to trimming and J lost 0 bases, with 10 bases between them. Germline values: CDR1 MGHRA, CDR2 YSYEKL. The CDR3 contains 16 residues. CDR3 DNA sequence: TGCGCCAGCAGCCAAGGGATGGTCTTCTCTGGAAACACCATATATTTT. It translates to CASSQGMVFSGNTIYF.

The CDR3 loop is CASSEGQGSTGELFF. CDR3 in DNA: TGTGCCAGCAGCGAGGGACAGGGAAGCACCGGGGAGCTGTTTTTT. This chain uses TRBV9 with TRBJ2-2; TRBD1 matches 9 bases. Germline CDR1 and CDR2: SGDLS and YYNGEE. The length of the CDR3 is 15 residues. With V trimmed by 3 bases and J by 4 bases, 4 bases remained unmatched.

The V gene is TRBV11-2, the J gene TRBJ2-3, with 8 nucleotides matching TRBD2. There are 17 residues in the CDR3. The V and J ends lost 5 bases and 3 bases, in that order; junction bases with no gene match: 13. CDR1 SGHAT and CDR2 FQNNGV come from the germline V gene. CDR3 amino acids: CASSGWAERGTTDTQYF. DNA for the CDR3: TGTGCCAGCAGCGGGTGGGCGGAGCGGGGGACAACAGATACGCAGTATTTT. The whole variable domain, remainder taken from reference TRBV11-2 and TRBJ2-3, is EAGVAQSPRYKIIEKRQSVAFWCNPISGHATLYWYQQILGQGPKLLIQFQNNGVVDDSQLPKDRFSAERLKGVDSTLKIQPAKLEDSAVYLCASSGWAERGTTDTQYFGPGTRLTVL.

The chain recombines TRBV5-4 with TRBJ1-4; no clear D gene. The CDR3 spans 17 residues. Germline CDR1 is SGHNT and CDR2 is YYREEE (reference sequence). V gave up 0 bases and J gave up 4 bases, with 16 bases separating them. The CDR3 here is CASSLGASRGLNEKLFF. In nucleotides, the CDR3 is TGTGCCAGCAGCTTGGGTGCATCTAGAGGCCTTAATGAAAAACTGTTTTTT.

This rearrangement joins TRBV4-2 to TRBJ2-6, with no clear D. The CDR3 is 17 residues long. The V end was cut by 0 bases, the J end by 2 bases, with 11 bases between. Germline CDR1 reads LGHNA; CDR2 reads YNFKEQ. The DNA of the CDR3 is TGTGCCAGCAGCCAAGAACGACCAGCGACTGGGGCCAACGTCCTGACTTTC. Protein product: CASSQERPATGANVLTF.

This clone was seen just once. The J gene is TRBJ2-7, the V gene TRBV7-8; 7 bases are shared with TRBD1. This CDR3 has 18 residues. Germline CDR1 SGHVS, CDR2 FQNEAQ. Losses at the gene ends were 5 bases for V and 3 bases for J; bases not matched to a gene: 19. Here the CDR3 reads CASSTKRQGDALNYEQYF. CDR3 nucleotides: TGTGCCAGCAGCACTAAAAGACAGGGTGATGCATTAAACTACGAGCAGTACTTC.

V gene TRBV24-1 combines with J gene TRBJ2-5; 7 bases agree with TRBD2. In germline, CDR1 is KGHDR, CDR2 SFDVKD. This CDR3 is built from 15 residues. V gave up 3 bases and J gave up 1 base; unmatched junction bases: 4. The CDR3 region is CATSDGRGVQETQYF. In DNA, the CDR3 is TGTGCCACCAGTGATGGCCGGGGGGTCCAAGAGACCCAGTACTTC.

This clone has a single count. The gene calls are TRBV7-9 and TRBJ2-1; TRBD1 or TRBD2 may be the D gene (6 bases each). The CDR3 sequence is 14 residues long. V was shortened by 2 bases and J by 7 bases, with 12 bases between the two germline ends. Germline CDR1 and CDR2: SEHNR and FQNEAQ (reference sequence). The CDR3, as DNA: TGTGCCAGCAGCTTAAGTGAGGGGGGAAATGAGCAGTTCTTC. Its protein is CASSLSEGGNEQFF.

CDR3 protein: CASSFRPIFKGGELFF. CDR3 DNA sequence: TGTGCCAGCAGCTTTCGCCCGATCTTTAAAGGAGGGGAGCTGTTTTTT. The chain uses TRBV12-1 and TRBJ2-2. TRBV12-1 corresponds to a pseudogene. This CDR3 comprises 16 residues.

The chain recombines TRBV18 with TRBJ2-5, with 8 bases matching TRBD1. J lost 1 base, V lost 4 bases, and 5 bases had no gene match. Germline loops: CDR1 KGHSH, CDR2 LQKENI. The CDR3 loop spans 15 amino acids. CDR3 region: CASSRRTGSQETQYF. DNA of the CDR3: TGTGCCAGCTCACGACGGACAGGGTCCCAAGAGACCCAGTACTTC. The whole variable domain, remainder taken from reference TRBV18 and TRBJ2-5, is NAGVMQNPRHLVRRRGQEARLRCSPMKGHSHVYWYRQLPEEGLKFMVYLQKENIIDESGMPKERFSAEFPKEGPSILRIQQVVRGDSAAYFCASSRRTGSQETQYFGPGTRLLVL.

The gene calls are TRBV7-2 and TRBJ2-3; no definite D call. The CDR3 runs to 14 residues. Germline V lookup: CDR1 SGHTA, CDR2 FQGNSA. Between the trimmed V and J ends, which lost 1 base and 4 bases, there was a span of 9 bases. The CDR3 is CASSLGVYADTQYF. For the CDR3, the DNA is TGTGCCAGCAGCTTAGGGGTGTATGCAGATACGCAGTATTTT.

This clone was recorded once. The chain employs TRBV3-1 (or the pseudogene TRBV3-2) and TRBJ1-5; 12 bases align to TRBD1. J was trimmed by 6 bases and V by 0 bases; bases with no gene match: 6. From germline, CDR1 is LGHDT and CDR2 YNNKEL (reference sequence). This CDR3 region has 17 residues. This CDR3 reads CASSQDKGQGAFQPQHF. CDR3 nucleotides: TGTGCCAGCAGCCAAGATAAGGGACAGGGGGCTTTTCAGCCCCAGCATTTT.

The chain combines TRBV14 with TRBJ2-1; D is unclear. V was trimmed by 1 base and J by 5 bases, leaving 6 bases between them. Germline V gene lookup returns CDR1 SGHDN and CDR2 FVKESK. The CDR3 runs 13 residues. CDR3 sequence: CASSQVLNNEQFF. The DNA for the CDR3 is TGTGCCAGCAGCCAAGTGCTGAACAATGAGCAGTTCTTC.